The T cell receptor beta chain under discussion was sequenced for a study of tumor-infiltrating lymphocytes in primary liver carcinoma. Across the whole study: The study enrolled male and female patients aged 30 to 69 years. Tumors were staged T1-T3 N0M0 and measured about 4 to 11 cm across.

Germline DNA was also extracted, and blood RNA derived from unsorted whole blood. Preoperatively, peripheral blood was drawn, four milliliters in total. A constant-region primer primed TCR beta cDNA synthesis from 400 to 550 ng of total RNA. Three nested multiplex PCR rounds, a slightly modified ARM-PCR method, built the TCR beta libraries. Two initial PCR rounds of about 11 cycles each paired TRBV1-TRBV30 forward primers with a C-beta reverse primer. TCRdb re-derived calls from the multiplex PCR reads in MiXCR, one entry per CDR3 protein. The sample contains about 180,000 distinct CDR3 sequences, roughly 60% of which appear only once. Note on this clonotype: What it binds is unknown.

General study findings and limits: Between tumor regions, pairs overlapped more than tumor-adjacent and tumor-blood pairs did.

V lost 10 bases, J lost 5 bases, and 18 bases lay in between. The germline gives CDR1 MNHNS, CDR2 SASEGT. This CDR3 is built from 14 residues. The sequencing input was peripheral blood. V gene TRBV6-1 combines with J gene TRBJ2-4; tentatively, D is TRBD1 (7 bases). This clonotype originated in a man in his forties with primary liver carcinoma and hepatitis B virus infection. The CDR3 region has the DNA TGTGCCACCGATCTTTCCAGGGGGGAAAACATTCAGTACTTC. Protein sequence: CATDLSRGENIQYF.